The 16 T cell receptor beta chains reported below all come from one sample, sequenced in a study of CD4 T cells in relation to SARS-CoV-2 and coronaviruses. CD4+ T cells from unexposed donors were obtained before the COVID-19 pandemic (2011-2018). After approximately 10 days of culture, CD4+ T cells were isolated. Their antigen targets remain unknown. The data were produced by immunoSEQ multiplex PCR, yet TCRdb's version contains in-frame clones alone and is incomplete. Counted here are tens of thousands of clones, roughly 74% occurring once; the ten biggest clones make up more than 11%. Sequenced material: CD4+ T cells from PBMCs, cultured in vitro. These receptors were obtained from a human donor in good health.

This clone occurred a few times. This chain joins TRBV7-8 and TRBJ2-7; 7 bases agree with TRBD1. The junction had 7 bases not matched to a gene; V was cut back by 2 bases and J by 3 bases. This CDR3 comprises 15 residues. Per germline, CDR1 SGHVS and CDR2 FQNEAQ. In DNA form, the CDR3 reads TGTGCCAGCAGCTTAACAGGGGCGCCTAGCTACGAGCAGTACTTC. It specifies CASSLTGAPSYEQYF.

This chain joins TRBV10-3 and TRBJ2-7, with 8 bases that match TRBD1. Germline V lookup: CDR1 ENHRY, CDR2 SYGVKD. After removal of 6 bases from V and 6 bases from J, the junction contained 10 bases not matched to a gene. This CDR3 is 14 amino acids long. The CDR3 spells CAIRKQPDRGEQYF. The CDR3 nucleotides read TGTGCCATCAGAAAACAACCCGACAGGGGCGAGCAGTACTTC.

This chain joins TRBV10-2 and TRBJ1-1; 7 nucleotides line up with TRBD1. CDR3 size: 14 residues. Losses at the gene ends were 0 bases for V and 11 bases for J; bases not matched to a gene: 9. Germline V gene sequence: CDR1 WSHSY, CDR2 SAAADI. The CDR3 here is CASSESGEGAGAFF. The CDR3 region has the DNA TGCGCCAGCAGTGAGTCAGGGGAGGGGGCCGGGGCTTTCTTT.

This rearrangement joins TRBV5-1 to TRBJ2-3, with D unclear. CDR3 length equals 14 residues. The germline gives CDR1 SGHRS, CDR2 YFSETQ. The V and J ends lost 0 bases and 2 bases respectively, with 7 bases between them. The CDR3 protein is CASSLGLDTDTQYF. DNA for the CDR3: TGCGCCAGCAGCTTGGGACTGGACACAGATACGCAGTATTTT.

There are a few counts of this clone. The chain combines TRBV2 with TRBJ1-6; no definite D call. The CDR3 runs to 13 residues. Trimming pared 7 bases from V and 9 bases from J, leaving 13 bases between. Germline V gene lookup returns CDR1 SNHLY and CDR2 FYNNEI. CDR3 protein: CASIRAEFSPLHF. The DNA of the CDR3 is TGTGCCAGCATTAGGGCGGAGTTTTCACCCCTCCACTTT.

The chain links TRBV5-6 to TRBJ1-4; 7 nucleotides match TRBD1. Germline V lookup: CDR1 SGHDT, CDR2 YYEEEE. The CDR3 length is 14 residues. V was clipped by 4 bases and J by 8 bases; unmatched bases: 8. The CDR3 DNA sequence: TGTGCCAGCAGCCCTTGGACAGGCGGCGAAAAACTGTTTTTT. It codes for CASSPWTGGEKLFF. Full variable domain (rest looked up from reference TRBV5-6 and TRBJ1-4): DAGVTQSPTHLIKTRGQQVTLRCSPKSGHDTVSWYQQALGQGPQFIFQYYEEEERQRGNFPDRFSGHQFPNYSSELNVNALLLGDSALYLCASSPWTGGEKLFFGSGTQLSVL.

The chain is built from TRBV2 and TRBJ1-1, with a tentative D call TRBD1 (6 bases). The germline CDR1 and CDR2 sequences are SNHLY and FYNNEI. The CDR3 length is 15 residues. Trimming cost V 1 base and J 5 bases, with 14 bases left between them. The CDR3 loop is CASSEVGGVDTEAFF. The CDR3 DNA sequence: TGTGCCAGCAGTGAAGTTGGGGGCGTGGATACTGAAGCTTTCTTT. Combining the CDR3 with reference TRBV2 and TRBJ1-1 gives the whole variable domain EPEVTQTPSHQVTQMGQEVILRCVPISNHLYFYWYRQILGQKVEFLVSFYNNEISEKSEIFDDQFSVERPDGSNFTLKIRSTKLEDSAMYFCASSEVGGVDTEAFFGQGTRLTVV.

CDR3 residues: CASTGNAGSYEQYF. DNA for the CDR3: TGCGCCAGCACCGGAAATGCAGGGTCCTACGAGCAGTACTTC. The chain combines TRBV5-1 with TRBJ2-7; tentatively, D is TRBD1 (5 bases). The CDR3 extends over 14 amino acids. Deletions cut 6 bases from V and 1 base from J, with 14 bases between. The germline gives CDR1 SGHRS, CDR2 YFSETQ.

CDR3 coding DNA: TGCAGCGCCCAAACCTTGGACAGTAATTCACCCCTCCACTTT. Translated, it gives CSAQTLDSNSPLHF. V usage is TRBV29-1 and J usage is TRBJ1-6, with a tentative D call TRBD1 (6 bases). V lost 7 bases to trimming and J lost 6 bases, with 16 bases between them. The CDR3 totals 14 residues. The germline CDR1 and CDR2 sequences are SQVTM and ANQGSEA.

The chain carries TRBV5-1 and TRBJ2-2, with TRBD2 matching 7 bases. This CDR3 is 15 amino acids long. Losses at the gene ends were 2 bases for V and 8 bases for J; bases not matched to a gene: 9. The germline gives CDR1 SGHRS, CDR2 YFSETQ. As DNA, the CDR3 is TGCGCCAGCAGCTTTAGTATCGCGGGAGATGGGGAGCTGTTTTTT. It encodes CASSFSIAGDGELFF.

The rearrangement uses TRBV27 and TRBJ1-6; D is uncertain. Germline V gives CDR1 MNHEY, CDR2 SMNVEV (reference sequence). The CDR3 is 16 amino acids. Between the trimmed V and J ends, which lost 0 bases and 9 bases, there was a span of 15 bases. This chain's CDR3 is CASSLSSGSAGSPLHF. The CDR3 DNA sequence: TGTGCCAGCAGTTTATCCTCGGGGTCTGCCGGTTCACCCCTCCACTTT.

The chain couples TRBV6-2 or TRBV6-3 to TRBJ2-7; 14 bases are a match to TRBD2. The germline CDR1 and CDR2 sequences are MNHEY and SVGEGT. Germline trimming cut 5 bases from V and 6 bases from J; bases unmatched to any gene: 3. The CDR3 is 14 residues long. CDR3 coding DNA: TGTGCCAGCAGTCGGACTAGCGGGAGGCGCGAGCAGTACTTC. Translation gives CASSRTSGRREQYF.

This clone appeared a single time. The chain combines TRBV12-3 or TRBV12-4 with TRBJ2-1; either TRBD1 or TRBD2 may supply D (5 bases each). The CDR3 runs to 12 residues. V shed 5 bases and J shed 10 bases, with 12 bases lying between them. Written as DNA, the CDR3 is TGTGCCAGCAGTCACACCGGGACGGAGCAGTTCTTC. Its translation is CASSHTGTEQFF.

J is TRBJ1-2 and V is TRBV30, with D perhaps matching TRBD1 (5 bases). In germline, CDR1 is GTSNPN, CDR2 SVGIG (reference sequence). This CDR3 comprises 13 residues. V gave up 1 base and J gave up 2 bases, with 8 bases separating them. The CDR3 sequence is CAWSDRPNYGYTF. In DNA form, the CDR3 reads TGTGCCTGGAGTGACAGGCCAAACTATGGCTACACCTTC.

The rearrangement uses TRBV9 and TRBJ1-1; D is possibly TRBD1 (5 bases). The CDR3 contains 15 residues. V was cut by 3 bases and J by 1 base, with 13 bases left in between. The germline gives CDR1 SGDLS, CDR2 YYNGEE. The CDR3: CASSGLTTGNTEAFF. CDR3 nucleotide sequence: TGTGCCAGCAGCGGACTTACCACAGGGAACACTGAAGCTTTCTTT.

The chain employs TRBV5-6 and TRBJ2-3; 8 nucleotides match TRBD2. Losses at the gene ends were 4 bases for V and 4 bases for J; bases not matched to a gene: 5. Germline lookup yields CDR1 SGHDT and CDR2 YYEEEE. The CDR3 consists of 14 residues. CDR3 nucleotides: TGTGCCAGCAGCCAAGGGACTAGATCAGATACGCAGTATTTT. This translates into CASSQGTRSDTQYF.